The source of this T cell receptor beta chain is a study of cytomegalovirus exposure and HLA in healthy donors. For this clone: Its specificity is not known.

General study points: As a later analysis revealed, most CMV-associated TCR beta chains appeared HLA-restricted.

CDR3 length equals 11 residues. Trimming cost V 5 bases and J 1 base, with 5 bases left between them. The V gene's germline CDR1 is GTSNPN and CDR2 SVGIG (reference sequence). PCR amplification relied on 60 Vbeta primers (plus 13 Jbeta primers). The method was immunoSEQ multiplex PCR; TCRdb's version includes in-frame clones alone and lacks a portion of them. Of approximately 190,000 clones in the sample, over 70% were seen once. The sequencing sample was made of PBMCs. The sequence came from a man between 40 and 49 years old in good health and CMV-seropositive. The chain uses TRBV30 and TRBJ1-1; D not certain. CDR3 bases: TGTGCCTGGTATCGGAACACTGAAGCTTTCTTT. Amino acids: CAWYRNTEAFF.